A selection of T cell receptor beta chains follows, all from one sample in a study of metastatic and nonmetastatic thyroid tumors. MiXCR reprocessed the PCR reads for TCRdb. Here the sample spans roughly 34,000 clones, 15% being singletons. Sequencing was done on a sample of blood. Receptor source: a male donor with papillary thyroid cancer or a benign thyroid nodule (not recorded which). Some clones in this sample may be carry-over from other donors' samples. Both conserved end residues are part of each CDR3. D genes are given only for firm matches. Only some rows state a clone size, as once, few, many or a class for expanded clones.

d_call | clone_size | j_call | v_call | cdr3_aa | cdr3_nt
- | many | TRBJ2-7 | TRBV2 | CASSVPAGSYEQYF | TGTGCCAGCAGTGTGCCGGCGGGCTCCTACGAGCAGTACTTC
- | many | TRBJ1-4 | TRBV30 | CAITGTTNEKLFF | TGTGCGATAACGGGAACTACTAATGAAAAACTGTTTTTT
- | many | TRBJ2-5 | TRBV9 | CASSALKQYQETQYF | TGTGCCAGCAGCGCCCTCAAACAGTACCAAGAGACCCAGTACTTC
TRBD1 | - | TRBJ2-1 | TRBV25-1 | CASSPNRDREGKFSYNEQFF | TGTGCCAGCAGCCCTAACCGGGACAGGGAAGGAAAATTCTCCTACAATGAGCAGTTCTTC
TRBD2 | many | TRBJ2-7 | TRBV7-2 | CASSTRTGLAESQYF | TGTGCCAGCAGCACCCGAACGGGACTAGCGGAATCGCAGTACTTC
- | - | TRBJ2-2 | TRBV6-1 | CASSLVTVKAGELFF | TGTGCCAGCAGCTTAGTGACGGTCAAGGCAGGGGAGCTGTTTTTT
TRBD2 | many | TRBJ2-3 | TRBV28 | CASTTGAGVRDTQYF | TGTGCCAGCACCACTGGGGCGGGAGTAAGAGATACGCAGTATTTT
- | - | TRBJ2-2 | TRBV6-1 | CASSVEYRAAGELFF | TGTGCCAGCAGTGTCGAGTACAGGGCGGCCGGGGAGCTGTTTTTT
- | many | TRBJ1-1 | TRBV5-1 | CASSWWENTEAFF | TGCGCCAGCAGCTGGTGGGAGAACACTGAAGCTTTCTTT
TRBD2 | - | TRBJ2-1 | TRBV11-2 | CASSFGSGGAGEQFF | TGTGCCAGCAGCTTTGGAAGCGGGGGGGCCGGTGAGCAGTTCTTC
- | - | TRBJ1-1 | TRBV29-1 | CSVEGGGQTNTEAFF | TGCAGCGTTGAGGGAGGAGGTCAGACGAACACTGAAGCTTTCTTT
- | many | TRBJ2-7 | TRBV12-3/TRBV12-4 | CASSSLYSEQYF | TGTGCCAGCAGTTCTCTCTACTCCGAGCAGTACTTC
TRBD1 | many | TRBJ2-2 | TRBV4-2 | CASSQATRTGFPGELFF | TGTGCCAGCAGCCAAGCCACACGGACAGGGTTCCCCGGGGAGCTGTTTTTT
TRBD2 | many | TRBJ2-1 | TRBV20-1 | CSAGGNFGTTSALNEQFF | TGCAGTGCTGGGGGTAACTTTGGGACGACTAGCGCTCTCAATGAGCAGTTCTTC
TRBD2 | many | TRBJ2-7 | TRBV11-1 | CASSFTSGRAVYEQYF | TGTGCCAGCAGCTTCACTAGCGGGAGGGCCGTCTACGAGCAGTACTTC
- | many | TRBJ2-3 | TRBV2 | CASSGDSTDTQYF | TGTGCCAGCAGTGGGGATAGCACAGATACGCAGTATTTT
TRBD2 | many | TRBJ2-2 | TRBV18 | CASSPLAGGLTPSELFF | TGTGCCAGCTCACCACTAGCGGGAGGTTTAACCCCGTCGGAGCTGTTTTTT
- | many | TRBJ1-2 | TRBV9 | CASSVGHGYGYTF | TGTGCCAGCAGCGTAGGACATGGATATGGCTACACCTTC
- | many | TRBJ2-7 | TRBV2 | CASSDLASDEQYF | TGTGCCAGCAGTGACCTAGCTTCCGACGAGCAGTACTTC